This passage covers 17 T cell receptor beta chains from one sample sequenced in a study of human T cells and chemical hapten exposure. One entry per CDR3 protein results from TCRdb running MiXCR on the RACE reads. The table shows roughly 380,000 distinct CDR3 sequences, with just under 6.5% occurring only once. Time point: patch test 2, 6 weeks after DPC sensitization. Specified treatment: therapeutic diphenylcyclopropenone sensitization with weekly scalp DPC. This specimen consisted of whole blood, obtained in connection with sensitization to the hapten diphenylcyclopropenone (DPC). These receptor sequences come from a woman younger than 35 with alopecia areata. Some clones in this sample may be carry-over from other donors' samples.

The rearrangement joins TRBV14 to TRBJ2-2; D uncertain. The CDR3 loop spans 13 amino acids. Trimming shortened V by 2 bases and J by 6 bases, and 7 bases separated the two germline ends. Germline values: CDR1 SGHDN, CDR2 FVKESK. The CDR3 sequence: CASSQTLSGELFF. CDR3 nucleotides: TGTGCCAGCAGCCAAACTTTATCCGGGGAGCTGTTTTTT.

This clonotype was recorded at least ten times. This chain uses TRBV15 with TRBJ1-1; a weak D match, TRBD1 (5 bases). The CDR3 sequence is 16 residues long. Germline V gene data show CDR1 as LNHNV and CDR2 as YYDKDF (reference sequence). The V and J ends lost 0 bases and 0 bases respectively, with 11 bases between them. The CDR3 region is CATSRDLLGLNTEAFF. DNA of the CDR3: TGTGCCACCAGCAGAGATCTCTTGGGGCTGAACACTGAAGCTTTCTTT.

This clonotype was picked up a small number of times. The J gene is TRBJ2-5, the V gene TRBV6-5; TRBD2 aligns across 9 bases. V lost 0 bases, J lost 2 bases, and 10 bases stayed unmatched. This CDR3 spans 18 amino acids. The V gene's germline CDR1 is MNHEY and CDR2 SVGAGI. In DNA, the CDR3 is TGTGCCAGCAGTTACTCGACTCTAGCGGGGAGAGAGCAAGAGACCCAGTACTTC. The encoded protein is CASSYSTLAGREQETQYF.

The table lists this clonotype with many counts. The rearrangement joins TRBV10-3 to TRBJ2-7; TRBD1 matches at 8 bases. J was trimmed by 5 bases and V by 3 bases; bases with no gene match: 3. The germline V gene has CDR1 ENHRY and CDR2 SYGVKD. This CDR3 is built from 13 residues. The CDR3 DNA reads TGTGCCATCAGTGACAGGGGGCTAAACGAGCAGTACTTC. Its translation is CAISDRGLNEQYF.

In this sample, this clonotype turned up a few times. The genes are TRBV11-2 and TRBJ1-4; tentatively, D is TRBD1 (5 bases). CDR3 length equals 14 residues. Germline CDR1 reads SGHAT; CDR2 reads FQNNGV. Trimming took off 5 bases at V and 8 bases at J, with 15 bases between the two ends. In DNA, the CDR3 is TGTGCCAGCAGCCCAGGGAGTCTAGGAGAAAAACTGTTTTTT. This gives the protein CASSPGSLGEKLFF.

This clonotype occurred many times. The CDR3 loop is CASSRDAGAGANVLTF. The CDR3 bases are TGTGCCAGCAGCCGAGATGCGGGTGCTGGGGCCAACGTCCTGACTTTC. This chain uses TRBV4-2 with TRBJ2-6; weak D call: TRBD2 (5 bases). Germline CDR1 is LGHNA and CDR2 is YNFKEQ. CDR3 length equals 16 residues. Trimming removed 4 bases from V and 2 bases from J, with 12 bases in between.

This clonotype has only a few counts. The chain employs TRBV14 and TRBJ1-2, with D unresolved. Trimming pared 5 bases from V and 4 bases from J, leaving 20 bases between. This CDR3 is 16 amino acids long. Germline CDR1 and CDR2: SGHDN and FVKESK. Written as DNA, the CDR3 is TGTGCCAGCAGCGCAAGGGCCAGGTCCTCGCTCTATGGCTACACCTTC. Its translation: CASSARARSSLYGYTF. Drawing the rest from reference TRBV14 and TRBJ1-2, the complete variable domain is EAGVTQFPSHSVIEKGQTVTLRCDPISGHDNLYWYRRVMGKEIKFLLHFVKESKQDESGMPNNRFLAERTGGTYSTLKVQPAELEDSGVYFCASSARARSSLYGYTFGSGTRLTVV.

The chain has TRBV4-2 and TRBJ2-6; D may match TRBD1 or TRBD2 (5 bases each). This CDR3 contains 18 residues. With 3 bases removed from V and 0 bases from J, the gap between germline ends came to 15 bases. Germline CDR1 and CDR2: LGHNA and YNFKEQ. The CDR3 nucleotides are TGTGCCAGCAGCCAGGCCCCGGGACGGAGCTCTGGGGCCAACGTCCTGACTTTC. Residues: CASSQAPGRSSGANVLTF.

The J gene is TRBJ2-3, the V gene TRBV7-2; 11 bases line up with TRBD2. This CDR3 is built from 19 residues. CDR1 and CDR2 (germline): SGHTA, FQGNSA. V lost 0 bases and J lost 5; bases outside the gene matches: 13. The CDR3 is CASSLAPYLAGGQGDTQYF. CDR3 nucleotides: TGTGCCAGCAGCTTAGCCCCTTATTTAGCGGGGGGGCAGGGAGATACGCAGTATTTT.

This clonotype occurred a few times. The chain recombines TRBV10-3 with TRBJ2-7; no clear D gene. This CDR3 region has 11 residues. CDR1 is ENHRY, CDR2 SYGVKD, per germline. V dropped 10 bases and J dropped 6 bases, with 13 bases sitting between them. CDR3 region: CATVGSGEQYF. The CDR3 DNA sequence: TGTGCCACGGTGGGGTCTGGCGAGCAGTACTTC.

The V and J genes are TRBV20-1 and TRBJ1-6, with 7 nucleotides matching TRBD1. The CDR3 is made up of 15 amino acids. The V gene end was trimmed by 3 bases and the J gene end by 7 bases; junction bases not matched to a gene: 9. In germline, CDR1 is DFQATT, CDR2 SNEGSKA (reference sequence). In nucleotides, the CDR3 is TGCAGTGCTAGTCTCTCACGGACAGGCAATTCACCCCTCCACTTT. This sequence encodes CSASLSRTGNSPLHF.

This clonotype was recorded many times. The genes are TRBV20-1 and TRBJ1-6; D is ambiguous. Trimming left V 0 bases short and J 4 bases short, with 19 bases between. CDR3 length equals 18 residues. Per the germline V gene, CDR1 is DFQATT and CDR2 is SNEGSKA (reference sequence). The CDR3 DNA is TGCAGTGCTAGAGATCCCCAGGACTACACCCCATATAATTCACCCCTCCACTTT. Encoded protein: CSARDPQDYTPYNSPLHF.

With respect to this clonotype: Given the absence of the conserved phenylalanine or tryptophan at the CDR3 end, a read error is likely. The chain carries TRBV18 and TRBJ2-5; unclear D gene. The length of the CDR3 is 13 residues. V was pared by 2 bases and J by 3 bases, with 7 bases between. Per the germline V gene, CDR1 is KGHSH and CDR2 is LQKENI. CDR3 coding DNA: TGTGCCAGCTCACCAATTCGAGAAGAGACCCAGTACTTA. Encoded protein: CASSPIREETQYL.

This clonotype came up many times. The chain employs TRBV5-1 and TRBJ1-2; D possibly corresponds to TRBD1 (6 bases). Germline values: CDR1 SGHRS, CDR2 YFSETQ. The V end was cut by 4 bases, the J end by 7 bases, with 17 bases between. The CDR3 is made up of 14 amino acids. This CDR3 is CASSRSRTETGYTF. The CDR3 region has the DNA TGCGCCAGCAGCAGGTCGAGGACAGAAACTGGCTACACCTTC.

The J gene is TRBJ2-3, the V gene TRBV2; D may be TRBD2 (6 bases). There are 14 residues in the CDR3. CDR1 and CDR2 from the germline V gene are SNHLY and FYNNEI. V lost 2 bases and J lost 3, with 9 bases in between. CDR3 sequence: CASSESLATDTQYF. The CDR3 nucleotides read TGTGCCAGCAGTGAATCCCTAGCGACAGATACGCAGTATTTT.

The sample holds many counts of this clonotype. The chain carries TRBV7-2 and TRBJ1-4; D is uncertain. With 0 bases removed from V and 6 bases from J, the gap between germline ends came to 5 bases. CDR1 is SGHTA and CDR2 is FQGNSA in the germline V gene. This CDR3 has 13 residues. In DNA, the CDR3 is TGTGCCAGCAGCTTAGCTCCAGATGAAAAACTGTTTTTT. Protein sequence: CASSLAPDEKLFF.

This clonotype occurred many times. This chain uses TRBV6-2 or TRBV6-3 with TRBJ1-1; D is unresolved. The CDR3 sequence is 12 residues long. Germline CDR1 reads MNHEY; CDR2 reads SVGEGT. Trimming left V 9 bases short and J 1 base short, with 9 bases between. Here the CDR3 reads CASRTANTEAFF. DNA of the CDR3: TGTGCCAGTCGGACTGCGAACACTGAAGCTTTCTTT.